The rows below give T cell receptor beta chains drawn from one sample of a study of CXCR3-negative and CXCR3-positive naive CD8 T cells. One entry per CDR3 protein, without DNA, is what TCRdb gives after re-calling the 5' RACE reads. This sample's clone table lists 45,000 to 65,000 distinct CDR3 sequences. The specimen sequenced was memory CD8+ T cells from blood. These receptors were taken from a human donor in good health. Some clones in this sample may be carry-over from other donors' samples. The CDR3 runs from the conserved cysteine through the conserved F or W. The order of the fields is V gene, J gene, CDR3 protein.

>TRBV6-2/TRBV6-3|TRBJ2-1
CASSGGVGAEQFF
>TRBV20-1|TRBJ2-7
CSASTSDSYEQYF
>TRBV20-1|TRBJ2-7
CSARTRQGSYEQYF
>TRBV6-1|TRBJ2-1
CASGGTGSYNEQFF
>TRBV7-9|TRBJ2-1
CASTRGDNEQFF
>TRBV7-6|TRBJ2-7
CASSLEASGTDPYEQYF
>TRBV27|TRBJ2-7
CASSFTGGGAPKGHEQYF
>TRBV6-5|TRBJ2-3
CASNTGDTDTQYF